This T cell receptor beta chain originates from a study of blood T cell repertoires in COVID-19. The wider study: COVID-19 samples from acute and convalescent phases originated in the United States, Italy and Spain.

This clone turned up a few times. The CDR3 has 15 residues. CDR1 is MGHRA, CDR2 YSYEKL, per germline. The J segment lost 0 bases and the V segment lost 1 base, leaving 2 bases of the junction unmatched. Sequencing was performed with immunoSEQ multiplex PCR; in TCRdb, only in-frame clones are kept and a portion is missing. This sample has over 100,000 clones, with around 86% found just once. The sample comprised peripheral blood. The V gene is TRBV4-1, the J gene TRBJ1-1; 7 bases map to TRBD1. This receptor was taken from a man in his 70s with acute or convalescent COVID-19. The CDR3 region has the DNA TGCGCCAGCAGCCAAGCGACAGGGTTGAACACTGAAGCTTTCTTT. Protein: CASSQATGLNTEAFF.